The 19 T cell receptor beta chains reported below all come from one sample, sequenced in a study of blood T cell repertoires in COVID-19 (dated by TCRdb to the early 2020s). The library was prepared using the immunoSEQ multiplex PCR assay. Not all clones reach the TCRdb copy of this immuneACCESS table, which keeps in-frame sequences only. Checked studies attribute under half of the gap to unresolved V genes and leave the rest unexplained. The sample table contains around 310,000 clones; only one count was recorded for 75% to 90% of them. Clones ranked in the top ten supply approximately 13% of the sample. The sample comprised peripheral blood. All receptors come from a woman aged 55-70 years with acute or convalescent COVID-19.

This chain uses TRBV12-2 with TRBJ2-1; no check of the table's D call, TRBD2, against the DNA was made. TRBV12-2 is listed as a pseudogene. The CDR3 is 19 amino acids. Here the CDR3 DNA reads TGTGCAAGTCGCTTAGTCACCGCTGTGCAGCGGAAGGTGGTCAATGAGCAGTTCTTC. This encodes CASRLVTAVQRKVVNEQFF.

The chain uses TRBV10-3 and TRBJ1-1; TRBD1 might be the D (6 bases). V was cut by 4 bases and J by 0 bases, with 15 bases left in between. The CDR3 consists of 16 residues. Per the germline V gene, CDR1 is ENHRY and CDR2 is SYGVKD. The CDR3 is CAISAGRGKMNTEAFF. DNA for the CDR3: TGTGCCATCAGTGCGGGCAGGGGAAAAATGAACACTGAAGCTTTCTTT.

A single count supports this clone. The rearrangement links TRBV2 to TRBJ2-7; D is possibly TRBD1 (5 bases). The CDR3 consists of 12 residues. CDR1 is SNHLY, CDR2 FYNNEI, per germline. V dropped 1 base and J dropped 8 bases, with 9 bases sitting between them. The CDR3 here is CASSEGQGKQYF. In DNA, the CDR3 is TGTGCCAGCAGTGAAGGTCAGGGTAAGCAGTACTTC.

V is TRBV6-2 or TRBV6-3 and J is TRBJ2-5; 7 bases match TRBD2. Per the germline V gene, CDR1 is MNHEY and CDR2 is SVGEGT. This CDR3 region has 14 residues. With V trimmed by 3 bases and J by 7 bases, 8 bases remained unmatched. CDR3 loop: CASSYGLGIGTQYF. The CDR3 DNA sequence: TGTGCCAGCAGTTATGGACTAGGAATAGGGACCCAGTACTTC.

The chain carries TRBV6-5 and TRBJ2-1, with 10 bases that match TRBD2. CDR3 length: 15 residues. Germline assignment: CDR1 MNHEY and CDR2 SVGAGI. The ends lost 6 bases at V and 6 bases at J; junction bases unmatched: 8. The CDR3 sequence is CASSILAGVGNEQFF. DNA for the CDR3: TGTGCCAGCAGCATTCTAGCGGGAGTGGGCAATGAGCAGTTCTTC.

CDR3 sequence: CASRFGQGRTGELFF. CDR3 bases: TGCGCCAGCAGGTTCGGCCAGGGGAGAACCGGGGAGCTGTTTTTT. This chain joins TRBV5-1 and TRBJ2-2; the D gene is possibly TRBD1 (6 bases). In germline, CDR1 is SGHRS, CDR2 YFSETQ. This CDR3 has 15 amino acids. The V and J ends lost 5 bases and 5 bases respectively, with 16 bases between them.

This chain connects TRBV25-1 to TRBJ2-2; TRBD2 matches 8 bases. There are 17 residues in the CDR3. V shed 3 bases and J 4 bases; nucleotides not matched to a gene: 10. Germline CDR1 is MGHDK and CDR2 is SYGVNS. Here the CDR3 reads CASSDPGASGFTGELFF. DNA for the CDR3: TGTGCCAGCAGTGACCCCGGGGCTAGCGGGTTCACCGGGGAGCTGTTTTTT.

This chain connects TRBV5-1 to TRBJ1-1; D not resolved. V dropped 0 bases and J dropped 0 bases, with 12 bases sitting between them. The CDR3 spans 16 residues. Germline V gene sequence: CDR1 SGHRS, CDR2 YFSETQ. The DNA for the CDR3 is TGCGCCAGCAGCTTGGGCCAGTTGTCAATGAACACTGAAGCTTTCTTT. This codes for CASSLGQLSMNTEAFF.

The chain is built from TRBV6-5 and TRBJ2-3, with 9 bases lining up with TRBD2. The V gene end was trimmed by 11 bases and the J gene end by 0 bases; junction bases not matched to a gene: 6. The V gene's germline CDR1 is MNHEY and CDR2 SVGAGI. The CDR3 has 14 residues. The CDR3 bases are TGTGCCGCCCGCCTAGCGGGGAGCACAGATACGCAGTATTTT. Translated, it gives CAARLAGSTDTQYF.

In the case of this clone: This CDR3 is also generated by other DNA sequences in the sample. The chain combines TRBV5-1 with TRBJ2-7; D possibly corresponds to TRBD1 (5 bases). Trimming removed 0 bases at V and 4 bases at J, with 11 bases between. Germline assignment: CDR1 SGHRS and CDR2 YFSETQ. The CDR3 is 14 residues long. CDR3 sequence reads: CASSLGQGVYEQYF. The CDR3 DNA sequence: TGCGCCAGCAGCTTGGGCCAAGGGGTTTACGAGCAGTACTTC.

CDR3 residues: CASSLGTGTYGYTF. In DNA, the CDR3 is TGTGCCAGCAGCTTAGGAACAGGGACCTATGGCTACACCTTC. The genes are TRBV7-8 and TRBJ1-2, with a possible D match to TRBD1 (6 bases). Germline V gene lookup returns CDR1 SGHVS and CDR2 FQNEAQ. The CDR3 loop spans 14 amino acids. The V end was cut by 1 base, the J end by 4 bases, with 10 bases between.

This chain links TRBV7-9 with TRBJ1-3, with 7 bases aligning to TRBD1. The V gene end was trimmed by 3 bases and the J gene end by 2 bases; junction bases not matched to a gene: 4. The CDR3 has 15 amino acids. In germline, CDR1 is SEHNR, CDR2 FQNEAQ (reference sequence). The chain's CDR3 is CASSLGTATGNTIYF. The CDR3 DNA reads TGTGCCAGCAGCTTGGGGACAGCAACTGGAAACACCATATATTTT. The full variable domain, its missing parts supplied by reference TRBV7-9 and TRBJ1-3, is DTGVSQNPRHKITKRGQNVTFRCDPISEHNRLYWYRQTLGQGPEFLTYFQNEAQLEKSRLLSDRFSAERPKGSFSTLEIQRTEQGDSAMYLCASSLGTATGNTIYFGEGSWLTVV.

This chain joins TRBV30 and TRBJ2-5, with 10 nucleotides matching TRBD1. V gave up 6 bases and J gave up 4 bases; unmatched junction bases: 8. The length of the CDR3 is 14 residues. Germline values: CDR1 GTSNPN, CDR2 SVGIG (reference sequence). The CDR3 DNA is TGTGCCTGCCCCCCCCGGACAGGGGGAGAGACCCAGTACTTC. Amino acid sequence: CACPPRTGGETQYF.

V and J are TRBV6-5 and TRBJ1-4; 9 bases agree with TRBD1. Germline lookup yields CDR1 MNHEY and CDR2 SVGAGI. The CDR3 is 14 residues long. With 6 bases clipped from V and 8 bases from J, the junction kept 7 bases outside the gene matches. DNA of the CDR3: TGTGCCAGCAGAACCACAGGGGGCTGGGAAAAACTGTTTTTT. This codes for CASRTTGGWEKLFF.

The chain employs TRBV6-5 and TRBJ2-7; a possible D gene is TRBD2 (8 bases). The CDR3 has 15 amino acids. Germline assignment: CDR1 MNHEY and CDR2 SVGAGI. V lost 10 bases and J 0 bases, leaving 19 bases between the germline ends. The CDR3 sequence: CATRGGGTASYEQYF. The CDR3, as DNA: TGTGCCACCCGGGGGGGAGGGACAGCCTCCTACGAGCAGTACTTC.

The CDR3 DNA follows: TGCAGCGGGACTATAGGGCGCGGCACTGAAGCTTTCTTT. Its protein is CSGTIGRGTEAFF. V is TRBV29-1 and J is TRBJ1-1; D is unresolved. The CDR3 has 13 amino acids. Trimming removed 7 bases from V and 4 bases from J, with 16 bases in between. Germline CDR1 SQVTM, CDR2 ANQGSEA.

The V gene is TRBV28, the J gene TRBJ2-3, with D tentatively TRBD1 (6 bases). Germline V gene sequence: CDR1 MDHEN, CDR2 SYDVKM. CDR3 size: 14 residues. Trimming removed 4 bases at V and 4 bases at J, with 12 bases between. CDR3 loop: CASSSTGISDTQYF. DNA for the CDR3: TGTGCCAGCAGTTCCACAGGGATTTCAGATACGCAGTATTTT.

The chain employs TRBV6-5 and TRBJ1-4; a weak D match, TRBD1 (5 bases). The V and J ends lost 5 bases and 8 bases respectively, with 18 bases between them. The CDR3 sequence is 15 residues long. The germline CDR1 and CDR2 sequences are MNHEY and SVGAGI. CDR3 DNA: TGTGCCAGCAGTACCGGCGGGGCCGCAGGGGAAAAACTGTTTTTT. Amino acids: CASSTGGAAGEKLFF.

The genes are TRBV12-3 or TRBV12-4 and TRBJ1-4; tentative D call: TRBD1 (5 bases). V was clipped by 3 bases and J by 6 bases, with 8 bases between them. There are 13 residues in the CDR3. The CDR3 DNA reads as TGTGCCAGCAGTTTGCAGGGTTATGAAAAACTGTTTTTT. It encodes CASSLQGYEKLFF.